This T cell receptor beta chain was captured in a study of monozygotic twins with inflammatory bowel disease (dated by TCRdb to between 2018 and 2021). Study-wide context: The full study comprised around 28 monozygotic twin pairs: nine German pairs (four IBD-concordant, five IBD-discordant) and 19 IBD-discordant Danish pairs. Each individual had, on average, about 151 000 unique TCRalpha sequences and 181 000 unique TCRbeta sequences available for analysis. Disease-associated traits were sought mainly through comparisons between IBD patients and their genetically identical healthy co-twins within discordant pairs.

Here is what the overall study found, with its caveats: Different T cell subtypes could not be distinguished in the analysis. Repertoire similarity did not differ between concordant and discordant twins, possibly due to limited statistical power. Measured by the inverse Simpson index, TCRbeta repertoire diversity was lower in IBD patients than in their healthy co-twins. Compared with healthy twins, IBD patients shared fewer clonotypes with other individuals, and the difference was most pronounced in patients with signs of disease activity. Because patients were on differing immunosuppressive treatments, the repertoires may have picked up extra background noise and inter-individual variability. No single strong signal or clonotype linked to IBD turned up in the results, so the idea that one exists was not supported.

From each donor, an approximately 2.5 ml peripheral blood sample was drawn into PAXgene tubes and stored at -80 degrees C. Without any T cell sorting, total RNA was extracted from whole blood using the PAXgene blood miRNA kit on an automated QIAcube. Peripheral blood from monozygotic twin pairs concordant or discordant for inflammatory bowel disease was subjected to deep TCRalpha and TCRbeta repertoire profiling with unique molecular barcoding. Smoking habits were recorded for all twin pairs, and each individual was classified as a current, former or never smoker. Receptor amplification or capture employed 5' RACE. The input for every TCR library was around 4,000 ng of total RNA. For each sample, cDNA was synthesized in eight separate reactions using SMARTScribe reverse transcriptase. During cDNA synthesis, template switching was used to introduce unique molecular identifiers that contained a 6-nucleotide sample barcode. Amplification of TCRalpha and TCRbeta cDNA involved two nested PCRs of roughly 17 and 9 cycles, and each PCR was followed by bead purification. Before amplification, cDNA was treated with uracil DNA-glycosylase and purified using the QIAquick PCR purification kit. In the second PCR, Illumina TruSeq-compatible adapters and sample-specific barcodes were added. TapeStation and Qubit were used to check library quality and concentration, and around 5.3 ng of each library was pooled. Sequencing of the pooled libraries was done on an Illumina HiSeq2500 single-index Rapid Run using custom sequencing primers and 2 x 100 bp reads. In the original analysis: MiGEC version 1.2.6 was used for UMI-based consensus assembly, which corrected PCR and sequencing errors. MiXCR version 2.1.1 handled V(D)J alignment, clonotype assembly and CDR3 extraction. To normalise gene usage, clonotype sharing and MAIT/NKT TCR abundance, the top 1000, 10 000 and 20 000 clonotypes in each sample were analysed. Diversity was computed as the inverse Simpson index with the vegan R package after downsampling to 27 000 UMIs. Paired Mann-Whitney U tests were applied to discordant twin pairs, and Benjamini-Hochberg correction was used for multiple testing. TCRdb reprocessed the reads, and each CDR3 protein sequence is entered once, without DNA. The V and J calls come from TCRdb's annotation, not from the publication. The data table for this sample lists 300,000 to 400,000 distinct CDR3 sequences. The ten largest clones capture 2% to 2.5% of the sample.

As concerns this clonotype: The clone's antigen remains unknown.

Sequencing was done on a sample of blood. The TCR originated in a human donor with ulcerative colitis or Crohn's disease, or a healthy co-twin of an affected twin (not recorded which).

The CDR3 loop reads CSAEDRGEKLFF. This receptor chain uses TRBV20-1 and TRBJ1-4; the TCRdb call, TRBD1, lacks DNA for checking. CDR1 and CDR2 are read off the germline V gene (reference sequence) as DFQATT and SNEGSKA. Its CDR3 holds 12 amino acids, cysteine through phenylalanine. No DNA appears here.